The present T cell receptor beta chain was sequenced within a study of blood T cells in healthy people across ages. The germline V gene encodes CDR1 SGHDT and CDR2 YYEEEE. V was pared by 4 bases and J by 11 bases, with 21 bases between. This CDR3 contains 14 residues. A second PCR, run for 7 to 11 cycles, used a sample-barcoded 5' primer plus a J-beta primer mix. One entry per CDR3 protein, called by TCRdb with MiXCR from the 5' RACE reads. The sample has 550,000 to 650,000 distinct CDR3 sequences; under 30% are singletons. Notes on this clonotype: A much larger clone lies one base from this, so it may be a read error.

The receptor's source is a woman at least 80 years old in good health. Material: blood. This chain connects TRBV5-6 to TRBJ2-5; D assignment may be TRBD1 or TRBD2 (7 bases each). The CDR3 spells CASSPTGDYNEQYF. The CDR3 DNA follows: TGTGCCAGCAGCCCAACAGGGGACTACAATGAGCAGTACTTC.